These 18 T cell receptor beta chains were all obtained from the same sample, sequenced in a study of cytomegalovirus exposure and HLA in healthy donors. The PCR was carried out with 60 Vbeta primers and 13 Jbeta primers. The repertoire was sequenced with immunoSEQ multiplex PCR; TCRdb's copy has only in-frame clones and lacks some. In the table there are more than 90,000 clones, more than 75% of which are singletons. Sequencing was performed on PBMCs. Source of these receptors: a human donor in good health.

The chain uses TRBV6-4 and TRBJ1-5; D is uncertain. Germline loops: CDR1 MRHNA, CDR2 SNTAGT. Deletions cut 4 bases from V and 7 bases from J, with 11 bases between. The CDR3 has 13 amino acids. Here the CDR3 DNA reads TGTGCCAGCAGTGTCGAGGGCGCCCAGCCCCAGCATTTT. Protein: CASSVEGAQPQHF.

The chain has TRBV6-5 and TRBJ2-7; 7 bases align to TRBD1. Trimming took 7 bases from V and 2 from J; bases not matched to a gene: 11. Germline V gene data show CDR1 as MNHEY and CDR2 as SVGAGI. The CDR3 runs to 15 residues. CDR3 sequence (DNA): TGTGCCAGCACTGAGGACAGGAGAAAAACCTACGAGCAGTACTTC. Protein product: CASTEDRRKTYEQYF.

The chain combines TRBV20-1 with TRBJ2-5, with D unclear. Germline V lookup: CDR1 DFQATT, CDR2 SNEGSKA (reference sequence). The CDR3 covers 11 residues. The V end lost 5 bases, the J end lost 5 bases, and 9 bases lay between the germline ends. DNA for the CDR3: TGCAGTGCTCCCCGGGTGGAGACCCAGTACTTC. It translates to CSAPRVETQYF.

In regard to this clone: The sample holds other DNA sequences that translate to the same CDR3. The chain employs TRBV6-5 and TRBJ2-1; TRBD2 aligns across 9 bases. J gave up 4 bases and V 4 bases, and 5 bases lay outside the gene matches. The CDR3 is 15 residues long. The V gene's germline CDR1 is MNHEY and CDR2 SVGAGI. Here the CDR3 DNA reads TGTGCCAGCAGTTTGGGACTAGCCGGATACAATGAGCAGTTCTTC. Residues: CASSLGLAGYNEQFF.

V usage is TRBV10-2 and J usage is TRBJ1-2, with D possibly matching TRBD1 (6 bases). V was cut by 6 bases and J by 0 bases, with 17 bases left in between. Germline V gene lookup returns CDR1 WSHSY and CDR2 SAAADI. The CDR3 runs to 16 residues. This chain's CDR3 is CASSPSTGATNYGYTF. The CDR3 DNA is TGCGCCAGCAGCCCTTCGACAGGAGCTACTAACTATGGCTACACCTTC.

The chain joins TRBV5-4 to TRBJ1-1; 8 positions agree with TRBD1. CDR3 size: 16 residues. CDR1 is SGHNT, CDR2 YYREEE, per germline (reference sequence). V gave up 4 bases and J gave up 1 base; unmatched junction bases: 9. For the CDR3, the DNA is TGTGCCAGCAGCACCAGGGACAGGCCACCGAACACTGAAGCTTTCTTT. It encodes CASSTRDRPPNTEAFF.

The CDR3 protein is CASSMGQVWQPQHF. The CDR3 region has the DNA TGTGCCAGTAGTATGGGACAGGTTTGGCAGCCCCAGCATTTT. The genes are TRBV19 and TRBJ1-5; 8 positions agree with TRBD1. Germline-derived CDR1 and CDR2 are LNHDA and SQIVND (reference sequence). The V segment lost 3 bases and the J segment 7 bases; nucleotides outside the gene matches: 5. This CDR3 spans 14 amino acids.

V and J are TRBV5-6 and TRBJ1-1; 9 bases agree with TRBD1. The CDR3 length is 16 residues. Germline trimming cut 1 base from V and 7 bases from J; bases unmatched to any gene: 11. CDR1 and CDR2 from the germline V gene are SGHDT and YYEEEE. The CDR3 here is CASSLPGQGLYSEAFF. CDR3 DNA sequence: TGTGCCAGCAGCTTGCCTGGACAGGGGTTGTATAGTGAAGCTTTCTTT.

The V call is TRBV10-3, the J call TRBJ2-1, with a weak D call TRBD1 (6 bases). The CDR3 length is 15 residues. CDR1 and CDR2 from the germline V gene are ENHRY and SYGVKD. The V end lost 1 base, the J end lost 4 bases, and 11 bases lay between the germline ends. Here the CDR3 reads CAISEWGLVYNEQFF. CDR3 DNA: TGTGCCATCAGTGAGTGGGGGCTAGTGTACAATGAGCAGTTCTTC.

This clone came up once. In DNA form, the CDR3 reads TGTGCCAGCGAATGGGCGGGGGCGGACTATGGCTACACCTTC. Translation: CASEWAGADYGYTF. The chain employs TRBV5-5 and TRBJ1-2; D is possibly TRBD1 (6 bases). The CDR3 extends over 14 amino acids. The germline gives CDR1 SGHKS, CDR2 YYEKEE (reference sequence). Trimming removed 7 bases at V and 3 bases at J, with 16 bases between. Supplemented by reference TRBV5-5 and TRBJ1-2, the full variable domain reads DAGVTQSPTHLIKTRGQQVTLRCSPISGHKSVSWYQQVLGQGPQFIFQYYEKEERGRGNFPDRFSARQFPNYSSELNVNALLLGDSALYLCASEWAGADYGYTFGSGTRLTVV.

V and J are TRBV19 and TRBJ1-4; TRBD1 is a possible D gene (6 bases). Per the germline V gene, CDR1 is LNHDA and CDR2 is SQIVND (reference sequence). This CDR3 spans 14 amino acids. Trimming pared 7 bases from V and 8 bases from J, leaving 17 bases between. The CDR3 loop is CASTVGGAREKLFF. CDR3 coding DNA: TGTGCCAGTACCGTAGGGGGGGCGAGGGAAAAACTGTTTTTT.

V is TRBV4-1 and J is TRBJ2-4; possible D gene TRBD1, 6 bases. Deletions cut 0 bases from V and 6 bases from J, with 12 bases between. This CDR3 comprises 15 residues. CDR1 is MGHRA and CDR2 is YSYEKL in the germline V gene. CDR3 residues: CASSQEVTQGNIQYF. As DNA, the CDR3 is TGCGCCAGCAGCCAAGAGGTGACACAGGGAAACATTCAGTACTTC.

There are a few counts of this clone. Other DNA variants within this sample encode the same CDR3. The chain joins TRBV7-2 to TRBJ2-7; 9 bases line up with TRBD1. With V trimmed by 5 bases and J by 6 bases, 5 bases remained unmatched. The CDR3 consists of 13 residues. The germline CDR1 and CDR2 sequences are SGHTA and FQGNSA. The CDR3 DNA sequence: TGTGCCAGCAGCCCCTGGACAGGGGCCGAGCAGTACTTC. This encodes CASSPWTGAEQYF.

This chain connects TRBV10-3 to TRBJ1-1; no clear D gene. CDR3 length: 12 residues. Germline CDR1 ENHRY, CDR2 SYGVKD. Trimming took 3 bases from V and 5 from J, leaving 7 bases between them. In nucleotides, the CDR3 is TGTGCCATCAGTGACCCCGTAACTGAAGCTTTCTTT. Translating gives CAISDPVTEAFF.

This clone appeared a few times. The V and J genes are TRBV7-9 and TRBJ1-1; no clear D. Germline CDR1 is SEHNR and CDR2 is FQNEAQ (reference sequence). V was clipped by 5 bases and J by 0 bases, with 13 bases between them. The CDR3 runs 15 residues. CDR3 bases: TGTGCCAGCAGCGAAGACGGGAGAGTGAACACTGAAGCTTTCTTT. Encoded protein: CASSEDGRVNTEAFF.

A few counts support this clone. The chain employs TRBV5-6 and TRBJ1-2; D uncertain. The CDR3 consists of 16 residues. CDR1 and CDR2 (germline): SGHDT, YYEEEE. The V and J ends lost 1 base and 6 bases respectively, with 19 bases between them. The CDR3 nucleotides are TGTGCCAGCAGCTTGTGGGCAAGAACCAACACTGATGGCTACACCTTC. It is translated as CASSLWARTNTDGYTF.

This clone was picked up a small number of times. The chain is built from TRBV5-4 and TRBJ1-1, with 8 bases identical to TRBD1. J gave up 6 bases and V 5 bases, and 9 bases lay outside the gene matches. Germline CDR1 SGHNT, CDR2 YYREEE (reference sequence). The CDR3 totals 14 residues. The CDR3 spells CASRRTGSNAEAFF. The DNA of the CDR3 is TGTGCCAGCAGGAGGACAGGGTCCAACGCTGAAGCTTTCTTT.

V and J are TRBV5-1 and TRBJ2-3, with D perhaps TRBD2 (6 bases). V was trimmed by 4 bases and J by 12 bases, leaving 15 bases between them. The CDR3 extends over 12 amino acids. Germline V lookup: CDR1 SGHRS, CDR2 YFSETQ. CDR3 DNA sequence: TGCGCCAGCAGCCCTGAGGGAGGTGCACAGTATTTT. It yields the protein CASSPEGGAQYF.